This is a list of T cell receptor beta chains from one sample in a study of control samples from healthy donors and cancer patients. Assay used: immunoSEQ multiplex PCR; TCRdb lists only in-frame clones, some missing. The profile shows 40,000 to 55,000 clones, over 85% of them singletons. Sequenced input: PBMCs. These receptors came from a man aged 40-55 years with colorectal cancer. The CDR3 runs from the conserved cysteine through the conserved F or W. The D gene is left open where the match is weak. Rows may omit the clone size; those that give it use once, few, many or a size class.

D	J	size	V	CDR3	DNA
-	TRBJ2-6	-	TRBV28	CASSFPLSFPPSGANVLTF	TGTGCCAGCAGCTTCCCCTTATCCTTTCCACCCTCTGGGGCCAACGTCCTGACTTTC
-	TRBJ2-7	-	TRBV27	CASSLRRGRGYEQYF	TGTGCCAGCAGTTTAAGGCGGGGCAGGGGCTACGAGCAGTACTTC
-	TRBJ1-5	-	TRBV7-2	CASSRVSGAASNQPQHF	TGTGCCAGCAGCCGCGTGTCGGGGGCGGCCAGCAATCAGCCCCAGCATTTT
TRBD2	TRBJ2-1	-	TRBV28	CASSLWSLAGLQTWYNEQFF	TGTGCCAGCAGTTTGTGGTCTCTAGCGGGACTTCAAACATGGTACAATGAGCAGTTCTTC
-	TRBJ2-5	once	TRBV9	CASSVRPRGETQYF	TGTGCCAGCAGCGTTCGCCCTAGGGGAGAGACCCAGTACTTC
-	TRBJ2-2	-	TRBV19	CASSRGRSTGELFF	TGTGCCAGTAGTCGAGGGAGATCCACCGGGGAGCTGTTTTTT
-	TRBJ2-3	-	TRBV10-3	CAISDPKGGSGGTQYF	TGTGCCATCAGTGACCCGAAGGGGGGATCGGGTGGTACGCAGTATTTT
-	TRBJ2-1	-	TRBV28	CASSLSGRSYNEQFF	TGTGCCAGCAGTTTATCGGGACGGAGCTACAATGAGCAGTTCTTC
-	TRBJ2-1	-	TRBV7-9	CASVGLNEQFF	TGTGCCAGCGTGGGACTCAATGAGCAGTTCTTC
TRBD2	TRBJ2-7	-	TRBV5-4	CASSQGLASSYEQYF	TGTGCCAGCAGCCAGGGACTAGCGAGTTCCTACGAGCAGTACTTC
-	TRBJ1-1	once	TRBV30	CAWSSGGPSFF	TGTGCCTGGAGCTCCGGTGGGCCGTCTTTCTTT
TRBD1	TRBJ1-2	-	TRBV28	CASRLGTGGYGYTF	TGTGCCAGCAGACTTGGGACAGGCGGCTATGGCTACACCTTC
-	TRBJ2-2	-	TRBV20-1	CSASMGDTGELFF	TGCAGTGCTAGTATGGGTGACACCGGGGAGCTGTTTTTT
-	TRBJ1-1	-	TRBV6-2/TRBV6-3	CASSYGGWTEAFF	TGTGCCAGCAGTTATGGGGGTTGGACTGAAGCTTTCTTT
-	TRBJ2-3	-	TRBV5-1	CASSLGRSDTDTQYF	TGCGCCAGCAGCTTGGGTCGTAGTGACACAGATACGCAGTATTTT
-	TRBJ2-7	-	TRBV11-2	CASSLDGLPYEQYF	TGTGCCAGCAGCTTAGACGGCCTGCCGTACGAGCAGTACTTC
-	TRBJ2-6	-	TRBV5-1	CASSLGKGYGVLTF	TGCGCCAGCAGCTTGGGAAAAGGGTACGGCGTCCTGACTTTC
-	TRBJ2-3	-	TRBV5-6	CASSLRGATDTQYF	TGTGCCAGCAGCTTGCGGGGGGCCACAGATACGCAGTATTTT
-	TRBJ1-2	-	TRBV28	CASSLGTTSGYGYTF	TGTGCCAGCAGTTTAGGGACAACCTCAGGCTATGGCTACACCTTC
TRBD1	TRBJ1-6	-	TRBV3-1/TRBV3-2	CASSDSQGASSPLHF	TGTGCCAGCAGCGATTCACAGGGGGCGAGTTCACCCCTCCACTTT
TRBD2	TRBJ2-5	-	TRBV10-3	CAIRGAGEGETQYF	TGTGCCATCAGAGGAGCGGGAGAGGGGGAGACCCAGTACTTC
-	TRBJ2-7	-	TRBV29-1	CSVEGGASSYEQYF	TGCAGCGTTGAAGGTGGTGCCAGCTCCTACGAGCAGTACTTC
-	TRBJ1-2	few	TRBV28	CASSSGGYTF	TGTGCCAGCAGTTCGGGTGGCTACACCTTC